This T cell receptor beta chain emerged from a study of T cells after yellow fever vaccination (dated by TCRdb to about 2019). For the study in its entirety: The SMART-Seq v4 Ultra Low Input RNA kit was used to prepare libraries from fractions with low cell numbers. To follow T-cell clones before and after primary and booster YFV17D yellow fever vaccination, bulk TCR alpha and beta repertoires were sequenced over time. Two healthy male donors, one aged 18 to 29 and one aged 30 to 40 years, made up the cohort. Bulk PBMC replicates and cell subsets were isolated from blood drawn at multiple timepoints before and after both primary and secondary immunization.

In the paper's terms, the treatment or condition label means: live attenuated yellow fever vaccine strain. At each blood-draw timepoint, two biological replicates of bulk PBMCs were collected. A standard Ficoll-Paque protocol was used to isolate PBMCs from peripheral blood. TriZol was used to extract RNA from bulk PBMCs, CD4 and CD8 fractions, and dextramer-positive and dextramer-negative fractions. The paper's findings and limits, for the study overall: Because only a couple of donors were included in the study, the extent to which the findings can be generalized is limited. A small fraction of clonotypes showed up in both the CD4 and CD8 compartments, probably as a result of convergent recombination. Because abundant contaminating clonotypes from the bulk population could be contained in FACS-sorted repertoires, computational filtering was required. Compared with the primary T-cell response, the secondary T-cell response was weaker but faster, peaking on day 5 rather than day 15. After the booster, most clones that had expanded after primary vaccination were detected again (roughly 95% of CD4 and around 88% of CD8), suggesting broad maintenance of memory.

Trimming leaves V shorter by 5 bases and J shorter by 4 bases, with the junction holding 7 bases beyond the gene matches. There are 16 amino acids in the CDR3, from cysteine to phenylalanine inclusive. Kept here is only the CDR3 DNA, which spans 48 bases and is read in frame from base 1. CDR1 and CDR2, looked up from the germline V gene, are SGHVS and FQNEAQ. Note on this clonotype: The antigen it binds to is not known. The sample holds no much larger clone one base away, and base qualities are not on file.

TCR cDNA was synthesized by 5'RACE template switching, through which a universal primer site and unique molecular identifiers were introduced. cDNA synthesis was primed from both the TCR alpha and TCR beta constant segments. Libraries were amplified in two PCR steps, with sample barcodes and sequencing adapters added in the second step. Libraries were sequenced on Illumina HiSeq 2500 (2x100 bp) or NovaSeq (2x150 bp). Turning to the authors' computational methods: Demultiplexing of reads and collapsing into UMI consensus sequences were performed with MIGEC, and V(D)J alignment was carried out with MiXCR. Vaccine-responding clonotypes were identified with edgeR using replicate PBMC samples, with FDR below 0.01 and a log2 fold change above 5 up to day 15 being required. Bulk clonotypes were assigned CD4 or CD8 identity according to which sequenced CD4 or CD8 repertoire held them at higher abundance. TCRdb took the public reads, trimmed them with fastp at Q25, ran MiXCR for clone calling and kept in-frame beta chains. Every CDR3 protein is listed once, alongside the most common genes and DNA of its rows. The V and J calls and clone size are TCRdb's, not the authors'. The sample table contains under 700,000 distinct CDR3 sequences; only one count was recorded for about a sixth of them. The ten largest clones represent roughly 17% of the sample.

In this chain, TRBV7-8 is recombined with TRBJ2-1, with TRBD1 matching 11 junction bases. The TCR originated in a man aged 18 to 29 who received the YFV17D yellow fever vaccine. Here the sequenced sample was PBMCs, taken around 5 days after the first yellow fever vaccination. CDR3 reads: CASSPLGTGGYNEQFF. The nucleotide sequence is TGTGCCAGCAGCCCCCTCGGGACAGGGGGTTACAATGAGCAGTTCTTC. The variable domain in full, with residues beyond the CDR3 obtained from the reference TRBV7-8 and TRBJ2-1 genes, is GAGVSQSPRYKVAKRGQDVALRCDPISGHVSLFWYQQALGQGPEFLTYFQNEAQLDKSGLPSDRFFAERPEGSVSTLKIQRTQQEDSAVYLCASSPLGTGGYNEQFFGPGTRLTVL.